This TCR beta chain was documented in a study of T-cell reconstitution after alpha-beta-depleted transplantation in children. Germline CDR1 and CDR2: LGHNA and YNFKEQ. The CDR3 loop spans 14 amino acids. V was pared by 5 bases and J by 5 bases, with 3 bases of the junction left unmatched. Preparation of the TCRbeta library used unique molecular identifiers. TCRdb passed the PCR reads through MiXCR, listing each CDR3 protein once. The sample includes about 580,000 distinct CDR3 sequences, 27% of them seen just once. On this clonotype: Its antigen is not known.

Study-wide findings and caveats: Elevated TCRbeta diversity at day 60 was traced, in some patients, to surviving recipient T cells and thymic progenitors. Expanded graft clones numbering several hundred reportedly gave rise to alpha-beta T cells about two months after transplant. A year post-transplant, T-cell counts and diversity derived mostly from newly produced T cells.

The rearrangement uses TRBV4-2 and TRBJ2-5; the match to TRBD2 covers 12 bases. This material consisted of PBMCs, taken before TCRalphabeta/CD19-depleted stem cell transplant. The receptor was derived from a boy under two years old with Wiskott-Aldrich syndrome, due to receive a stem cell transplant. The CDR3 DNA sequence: TGTGCCAGCAGCTCCCTAGCGGGAGGGGAGACCCAGTACTTC. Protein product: CASSSLAGGETQYF.